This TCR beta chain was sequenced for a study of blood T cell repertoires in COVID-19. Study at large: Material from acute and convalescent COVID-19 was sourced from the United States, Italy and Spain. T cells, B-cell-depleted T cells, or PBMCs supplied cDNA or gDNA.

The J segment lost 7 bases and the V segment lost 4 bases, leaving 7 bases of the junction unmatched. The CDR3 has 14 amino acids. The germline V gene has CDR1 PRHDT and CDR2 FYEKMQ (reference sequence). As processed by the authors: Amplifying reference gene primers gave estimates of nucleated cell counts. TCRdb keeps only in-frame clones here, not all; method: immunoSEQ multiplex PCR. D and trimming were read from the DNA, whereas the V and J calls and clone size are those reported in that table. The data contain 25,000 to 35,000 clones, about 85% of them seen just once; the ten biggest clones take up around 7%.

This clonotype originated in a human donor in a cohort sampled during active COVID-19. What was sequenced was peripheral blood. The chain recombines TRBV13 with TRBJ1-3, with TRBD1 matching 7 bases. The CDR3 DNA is TGTGCCAGCAGCTCCTACAGGGGTGGGAACACCATATATTTT. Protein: CASSSYRGGNTIYF.